This T cell receptor beta chain is from a study of T cells in Graves' hyperthyroidism and ophthalmopathy. The V segment lost 4 bases and the J segment 3 bases; nucleotides outside the gene matches: 2. This CDR3 has 13 residues. CDR1 is LNHNV and CDR2 is YYDKDF in the germline V gene (reference sequence). Amplification of TCR beta CDR3 regions used RNA as the template. The HTBI primer set drove a first-round RT-PCR of the TCR CDR3. TCRdb ran MiXCR on the multiplex PCR reads and lists one entry per CDR3 protein. The sample has tens of thousands of distinct CDR3 sequences, around 50% seen once. This receptor was obtained from a woman in her twenties or thirties with Graves' ophthalmopathy. This chain joins TRBV15 and TRBJ2-7, with 8 bases matching TRBD2. The specimen sequenced was blood. The CDR3 reads CATSKRERYEQYF. CDR3 coding DNA: TGTGCCACCAGCAAGCGGGAGCGCTACGAGCAGTACTTC.